The source of this T cell receptor (beta chain) is a study of control samples from healthy donors and cancer patients. Germline CDR1 reads MNHEY; CDR2 reads SMNVEV (reference sequence). The J segment lost 8 bases and the V segment lost 6 bases, leaving 13 bases of the junction unmatched. The CDR3 runs to 15 residues. Assay used: immunoSEQ multiplex PCR; TCRdb lists only in-frame clones, some missing. Seen here are 90,000 to 110,000 clones, about nine tenths observed once, and the top ten hold 4.4%. The chain combines TRBV27 with TRBJ2-1; TRBD2 matches at 7 bases. Input material: blood. This TCR was sampled from a human donor in good health. The donor label of this sample is uncertain. CDR3 nucleotide sequence: TGTGCCAGCAGCACGAACACCGGGACTATCGATGAGCAGTTCTTC. As protein: CASSTNTGTIDEQFF.